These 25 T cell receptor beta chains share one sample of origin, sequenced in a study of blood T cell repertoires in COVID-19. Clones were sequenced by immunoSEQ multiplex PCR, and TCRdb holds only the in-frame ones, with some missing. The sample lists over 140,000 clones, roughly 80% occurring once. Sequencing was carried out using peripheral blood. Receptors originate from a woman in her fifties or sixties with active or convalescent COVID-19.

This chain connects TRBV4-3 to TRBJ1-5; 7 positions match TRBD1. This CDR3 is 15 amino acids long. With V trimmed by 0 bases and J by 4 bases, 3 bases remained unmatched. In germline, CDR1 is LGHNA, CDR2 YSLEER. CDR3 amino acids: CASSQEQTGNQPQHF. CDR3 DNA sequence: TGCGCCAGCAGCCAAGAGCAGACAGGGAATCAGCCCCAGCATTTT.

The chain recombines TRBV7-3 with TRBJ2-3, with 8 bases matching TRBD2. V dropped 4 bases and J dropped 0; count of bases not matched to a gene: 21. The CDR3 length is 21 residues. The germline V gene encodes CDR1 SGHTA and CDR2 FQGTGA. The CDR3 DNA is TGTGCCAGCAGCTACGCCCCGGGGGGGGCGGGGGGCATTTCTAGCACAGATACGCAGTATTTT. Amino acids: CASSYAPGGAGGISSTDTQYF. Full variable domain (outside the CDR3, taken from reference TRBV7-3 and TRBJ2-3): GAGVSQTPSNKVTEKGKYVELRCDPISGHTALYWYRQSLGQGPEFLIYFQGTGAADDSGLPNDRFFAVRPEGSVSTLKIQRTERGDSAVYLCASSYAPGGAGGISSTDTQYFGPGTRLTVL.

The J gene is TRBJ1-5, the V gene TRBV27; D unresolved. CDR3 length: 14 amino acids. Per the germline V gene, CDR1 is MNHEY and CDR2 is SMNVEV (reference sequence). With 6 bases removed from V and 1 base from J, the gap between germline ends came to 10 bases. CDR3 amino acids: CASSPLRSNQPQHF. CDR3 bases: TGTGCCAGCAGCCCCCTGAGGAGCAATCAGCCCCAGCATTTT.

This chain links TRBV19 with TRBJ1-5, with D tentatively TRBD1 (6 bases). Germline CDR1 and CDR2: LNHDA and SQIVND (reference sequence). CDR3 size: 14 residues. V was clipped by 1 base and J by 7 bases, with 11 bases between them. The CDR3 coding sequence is TGTGCCAGTAGTATAGGACAGGACGGACAGCCCCAGCATTTT. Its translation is CASSIGQDGQPQHF.

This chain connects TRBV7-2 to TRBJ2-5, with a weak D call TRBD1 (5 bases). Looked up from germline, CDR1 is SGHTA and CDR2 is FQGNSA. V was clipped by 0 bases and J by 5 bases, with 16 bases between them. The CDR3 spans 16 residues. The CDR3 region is CASSLASGSVGETQYF. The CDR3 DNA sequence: TGTGCCAGCAGCTTAGCCTCAGGGTCGGTCGGGGAGACCCAGTACTTC.

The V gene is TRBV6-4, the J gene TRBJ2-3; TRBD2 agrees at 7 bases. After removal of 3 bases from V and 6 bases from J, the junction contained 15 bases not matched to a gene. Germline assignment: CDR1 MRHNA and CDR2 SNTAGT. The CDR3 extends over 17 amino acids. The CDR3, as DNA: TGTGCCAGCAGTGAACGCGCTAGCGGCTGGTTGGCGGATACGCAGTATTTT. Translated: CASSERASGWLADTQYF.

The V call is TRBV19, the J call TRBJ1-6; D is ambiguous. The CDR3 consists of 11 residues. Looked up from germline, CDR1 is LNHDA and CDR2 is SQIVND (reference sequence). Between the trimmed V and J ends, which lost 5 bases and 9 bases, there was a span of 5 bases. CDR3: CASSPPSPLHF. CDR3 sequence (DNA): TGTGCCAGTAGTCCTCCTTCACCCCTCCACTTT.

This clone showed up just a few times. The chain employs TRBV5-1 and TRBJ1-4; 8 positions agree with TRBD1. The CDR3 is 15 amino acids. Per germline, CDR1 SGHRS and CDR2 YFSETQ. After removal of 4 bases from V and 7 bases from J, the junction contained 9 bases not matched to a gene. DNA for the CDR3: TGCGCCAGCAGCCGGGAAGGACAGGGCCGTGAAAAACTGTTTTTT. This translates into CASSREGQGREKLFF.

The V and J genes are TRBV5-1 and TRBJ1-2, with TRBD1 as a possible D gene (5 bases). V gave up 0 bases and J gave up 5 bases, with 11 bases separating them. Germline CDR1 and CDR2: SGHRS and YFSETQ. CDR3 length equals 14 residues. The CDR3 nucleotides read TGCGCCAGCAGCTTGGGAACACAGGCATATGGCTACACCTTC. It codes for CASSLGTQAYGYTF.

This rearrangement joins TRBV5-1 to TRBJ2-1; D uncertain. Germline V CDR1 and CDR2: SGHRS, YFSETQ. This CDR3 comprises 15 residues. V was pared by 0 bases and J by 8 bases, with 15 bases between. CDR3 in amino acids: CASSLVLSRNDEQFF. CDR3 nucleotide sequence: TGCGCCAGCAGCTTGGTTTTATCCAGAAACGATGAGCAGTTCTTC.

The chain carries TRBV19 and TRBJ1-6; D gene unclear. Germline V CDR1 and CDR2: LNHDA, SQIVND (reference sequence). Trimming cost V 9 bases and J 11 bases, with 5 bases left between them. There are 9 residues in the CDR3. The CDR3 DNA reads TGTGCCAGACACACACCCCTCCACTTT. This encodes CARHTPLHF.

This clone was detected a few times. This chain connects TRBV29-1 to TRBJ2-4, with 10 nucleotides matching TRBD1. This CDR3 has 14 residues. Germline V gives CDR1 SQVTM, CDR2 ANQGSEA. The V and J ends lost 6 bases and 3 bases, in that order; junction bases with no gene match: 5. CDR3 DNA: TGCAGCGTCACGACAGGGGGCAACAAAAACATTCAGTACTTC. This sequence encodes CSVTTGGNKNIQYF.

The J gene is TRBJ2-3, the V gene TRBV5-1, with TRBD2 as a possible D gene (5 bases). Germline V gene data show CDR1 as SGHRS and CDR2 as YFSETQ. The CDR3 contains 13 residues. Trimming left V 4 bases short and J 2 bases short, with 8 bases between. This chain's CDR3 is CASSRGPTDTQYF. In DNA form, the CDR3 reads TGCGCCAGCAGCCGGGGTCCCACAGATACGCAGTATTTT.

The CDR3 sequence: CASSTRDRQYF. The CDR3 DNA reads TGTGCCAGCAGTACCCGGGACAGACAGTACTTC. This chain connects TRBV6-5 to TRBJ2-7; the match to TRBD1 covers 7 bases. Per the germline V gene, CDR1 is MNHEY and CDR2 is SVGAGI. The CDR3 is 11 residues long. Trimming cost V 5 bases and J 10 bases; bases outside gene matches: 5.

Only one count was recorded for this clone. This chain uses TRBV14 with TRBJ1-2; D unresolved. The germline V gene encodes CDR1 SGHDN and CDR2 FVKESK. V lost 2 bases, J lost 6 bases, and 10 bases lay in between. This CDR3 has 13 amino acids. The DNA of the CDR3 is TGTGCCAGCAGCCAAAACGCAGACAATGGCTACACCTTC. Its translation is CASSQNADNGYTF. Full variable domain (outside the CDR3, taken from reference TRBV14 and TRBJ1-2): EAGVTQFPSHSVIEKGQTVTLRCDPISGHDNLYWYRRVMGKEIKFLLHFVKESKQDESGMPNNRFLAERTGGTYSTLKVQPAELEDSGVYFCASSQNADNGYTFGSGTRLTVV.

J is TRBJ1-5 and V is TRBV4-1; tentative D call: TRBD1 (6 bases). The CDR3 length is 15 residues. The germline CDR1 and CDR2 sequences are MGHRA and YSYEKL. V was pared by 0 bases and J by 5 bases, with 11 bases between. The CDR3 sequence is CASSQENRVDQPQHF. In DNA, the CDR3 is TGCGCCAGCAGCCAAGAGAACAGGGTTGATCAGCCCCAGCATTTT.

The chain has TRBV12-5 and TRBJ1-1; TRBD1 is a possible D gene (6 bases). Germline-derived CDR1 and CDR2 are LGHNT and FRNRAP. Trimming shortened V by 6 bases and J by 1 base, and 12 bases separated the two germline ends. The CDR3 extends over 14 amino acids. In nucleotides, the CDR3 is TGTGCTAGTGGACCACAGGGTTCGAACACTGAAGCTTTCTTT. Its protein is CASGPQGSNTEAFF.

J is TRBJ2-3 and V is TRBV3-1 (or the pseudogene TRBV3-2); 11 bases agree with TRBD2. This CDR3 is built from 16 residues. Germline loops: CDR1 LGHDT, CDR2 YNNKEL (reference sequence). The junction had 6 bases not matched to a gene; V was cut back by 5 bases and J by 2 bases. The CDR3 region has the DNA TGTGCCAGCAGCGGAGGGACTAGCGGCCCCACAGATACGCAGTATTTT. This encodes CASSGGTSGPTDTQYF.

This CDR3 reads CASSVAPSGRLNEQFF. In nucleotides, the CDR3 is TGTGCCAGCAGCGTAGCGCCCAGCGGGAGGTTGAATGAGCAGTTCTTC. This sequence joins TRBV9 and TRBJ2-1; the match to TRBD2 covers 9 bases. The CDR3 has 16 residues. Trimming cost V 0 bases and J 7 bases; bases outside gene matches: 8. Germline assignment: CDR1 SGDLS and CDR2 YYNGEE.

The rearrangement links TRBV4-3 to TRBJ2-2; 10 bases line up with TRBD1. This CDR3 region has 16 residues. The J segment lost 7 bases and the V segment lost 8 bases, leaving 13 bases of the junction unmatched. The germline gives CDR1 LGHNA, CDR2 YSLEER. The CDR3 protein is CASRFDRGRLNGELFF. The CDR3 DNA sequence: TGCGCCAGCCGCTTTGACAGGGGGCGATTAAACGGGGAGCTGTTTTTT.

CDR3 sequence: CAWSVGAGSSPLHF. The CDR3 DNA is TGTGCCTGGAGTGTAGGGGCTGGAAGTTCACCCCTCCACTTT. The chain couples TRBV30 to TRBJ1-6; possibly TRBD1 for D (5 bases). Trimming cost V 0 bases and J 9 bases, with 12 bases left between them. The CDR3 totals 14 residues. The germline V gene has CDR1 GTSNPN and CDR2 SVGIG (reference sequence).

The CDR3 nucleotides are TGTGCCAGCGGGGGGGGGCCGACTAATGAAAAACTGTTTTTT. It is translated as CASGGGPTNEKLFF. The rearrangement joins TRBV19 to TRBJ1-4; D might be TRBD1 (6 bases). The CDR3 length is 14 residues. The V gene's germline CDR1 is LNHDA and CDR2 SQIVND (reference sequence). V was pared by 9 bases and J by 2 bases, with 13 bases between.

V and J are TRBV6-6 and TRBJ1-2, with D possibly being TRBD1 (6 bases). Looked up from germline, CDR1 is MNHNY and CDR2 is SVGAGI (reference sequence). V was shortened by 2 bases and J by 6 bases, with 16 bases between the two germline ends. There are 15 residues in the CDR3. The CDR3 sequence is CASSYGGGRYNGYTF. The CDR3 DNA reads TGTGCCAGCAGTTACGGTGGGGGCAGATATAATGGCTACACCTTC.

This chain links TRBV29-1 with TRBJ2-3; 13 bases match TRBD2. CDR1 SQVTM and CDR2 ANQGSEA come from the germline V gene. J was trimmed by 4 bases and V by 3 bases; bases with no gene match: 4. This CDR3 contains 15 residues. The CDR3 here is CSVDQLAGGADTQYF. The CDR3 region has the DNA TGCAGCGTTGATCAACTAGCGGGAGGGGCAGATACGCAGTATTTT.

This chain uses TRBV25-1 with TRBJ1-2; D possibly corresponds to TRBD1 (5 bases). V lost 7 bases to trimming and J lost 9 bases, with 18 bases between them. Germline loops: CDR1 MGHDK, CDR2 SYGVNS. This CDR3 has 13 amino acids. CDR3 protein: CASTPGGGISYTF. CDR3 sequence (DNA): TGTGCCAGCACCCCTGGTGGGGGGATTAGCTACACCTTC.